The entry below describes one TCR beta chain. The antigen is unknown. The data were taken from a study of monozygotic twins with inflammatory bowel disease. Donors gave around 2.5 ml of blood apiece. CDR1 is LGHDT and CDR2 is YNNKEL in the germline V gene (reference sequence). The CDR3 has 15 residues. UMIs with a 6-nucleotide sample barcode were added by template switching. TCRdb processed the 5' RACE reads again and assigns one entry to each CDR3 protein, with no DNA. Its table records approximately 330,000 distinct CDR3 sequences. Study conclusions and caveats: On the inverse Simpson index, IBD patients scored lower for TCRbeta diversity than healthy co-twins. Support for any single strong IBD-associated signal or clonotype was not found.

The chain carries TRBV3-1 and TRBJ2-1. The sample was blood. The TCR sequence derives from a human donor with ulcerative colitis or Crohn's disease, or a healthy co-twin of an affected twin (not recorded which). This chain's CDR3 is CASSPFGGSYNEQFF.